Given below is one T cell receptor beta chain in context. Original processing methods: Amplification from reference gene primers served as the basis for estimated nucleated cell counts. Clones were read by immunoSEQ multiplex PCR, and TCRdb kept only the in-frame ones, dropping some. V and J calls and clone size are those listed in that table; D and trimming were worked out from the DNA. Of 100,000 to 150,000 clones detected, more than 80% appear once; the ten largest clones hold approximately 3.5%. Enrolled during active infection, Seattle patients were then followed longitudinally. V gave up 0 bases and J gave up 0 bases, with 7 bases separating them. The CDR3 has 16 amino acids. CDR1 and CDR2 from the germline V gene are SGHDT and YYEEEE. This sample was included in a study of blood T cell repertoires in COVID-19. Whole-study context: COVID-19 samples from acute and convalescent phases originated in the United States, Italy and Spain. Sources were T cells, B-cell-depleted T cells, or PBMCs; the material itself was cDNA or gDNA.

Sample: peripheral blood. The chain employs TRBV5-6 and TRBJ2-6, with unresolved D. The TCR originated in a woman of 80 years or more with COVID-19, enrolled during active disease. The CDR3 DNA reads as TGTGCCAGCAGCTTGGCCGTTATCTCTGGGGCCAACGTCCTGACTTTC. Its protein product is CASSLAVISGANVLTF.